This T cell receptor (beta chain) was captured by sequencing in a study of cytomegalovirus exposure and HLA in healthy donors. Regarding the study as a whole: It was likely that a cluster of highly shared sequence variants was a sequencing artifact. Most TCR sequences were seen very rarely across donors, but some public TCRs occurred in many. What TCR beta sequences reportedly achieved was accurate prediction of HLA-A and HLA-B alleles in most subjects.

The PCR ran on 60 Vbeta and 13 Jbeta primers. Profiled with immunoSEQ multiplex PCR; TCRdb holds only in-frame clones, not every one. The sample contains 100,000 to 120,000 clones, under 90% of which appear only once. Remarks on this clone: What it binds is not known.

V was pared by 3 bases and J by 1 base, with 12 bases between. Looked up from germline, CDR1 is SGHNT and CDR2 is YENEEA. The CDR3 sequence is 16 residues long. This chain connects TRBV11-3 to TRBJ2-2; D possibly corresponds to TRBD1 (5 bases). The sequence was collected from a young woman in good health and CMV-seronegative. Sequencing was carried out using PBMCs. The CDR3 sequence is CASSFRGTMNTGELFF. CDR3 DNA sequence: TGTGCCAGCAGCTTTAGGGGAACTATGAACACCGGGGAGCTGTTTTTT.